This is a list of T cell receptor beta chains from one sample in a study of blood T cell repertoires in COVID-19. Repertoires were generated with immunoSEQ multiplex PCR, while TCRdb's copy carries only in-frame clones and drops some. The table has a few hundred thousand clones, about 85% seen once. What was sequenced was peripheral blood. These receptors came from a woman aged 18-29 years with acute or convalescent COVID-19. CDR3s include the opening cysteine and the closing phenylalanine or tryptophan. A D gene is named only where the DNA matches it firmly. The listing skips clone size in some rows; elsewhere it reads once, few, many or a size class.

TRBJ2-5,TRBV30,.,.,TGTGCCTGGAGTGTACAAACAGTTCAAGAGACCCAGTACTTC,CAWSVQTVQETQYF
TRBJ1-3,TRBV9,.,.,TGTGCCAGCAGCGAACAGGGTGGACTGTCTGGAAACACCATATATTTT,CASSEQGGLSGNTIYF
TRBJ1-1,TRBV28,.,.,TGTGCCAGCATCAGTCGGAGGACTGAAGCTTTCTTT,CASISRRTEAFF
TRBJ2-2,TRBV24-1,.,.,TGTGCCACCAGTGGCCTGATCCAACAACCGAACACCGGGGAGCTGTTTTTT,CATSGLIQQPNTGELFF
TRBJ1-4,TRBV5-1,TRBD1,.,TGCGCCAGCAGCTTGGGTGGGACAGTAATTGCAACTAATGAAAAACTGTTTTTT,CASSLGGTVIATNEKLFF
TRBJ2-7,TRBV19,TRBD1,once,TGTGCCAGTACCGGTTTAGGGGGCAGGAACGAGCAGTACTTC,CASTGLGGRNEQYF
TRBJ1-6,TRBV19,TRBD1,.,TGTGCCAGTAGCGACAGGGTTGATTCACCCCTCCACTTT,CASSDRVDSPLHF
TRBJ1-5,TRBV2,.,.,TGTGCCAGCAGTGAGGGGGCGATAAATCAGCCCCAGCATTTT,CASSEGAINQPQHF
TRBJ1-1,TRBV28,.,.,TGTGCCAGCATACCCCACAGGCACACTGAAGCTTTCTTT,CASIPHRHTEAFF
TRBJ2-2,TRBV6-1,TRBD1,.,TGTGCCAGCAGTGTTCGGACAGGGATGGACACCGGGGAGCTGTTTTTT,CASSVRTGMDTGELFF
TRBJ1-2,TRBV4-1,.,.,TGCGCCAGCAGCCCGGCAGGGGTCATCAAGACAAGGGACTATGGCTACACCTTC,CASSPAGVIKTRDYGYTF
TRBJ2-5,TRBV12-5,TRBD2,.,TGTGCTAGTGGTTTGGTACTCGCGGGGGGTCAAGAGACCCAGTACTTC,CASGLVLAGGQETQYF
TRBJ2-7,TRBV2,.,once,TGTGCCAGCAGCGATGAACTGGGCCTCGAGCAGTACTTC,CASSDELGLEQYF
TRBJ1-5,TRBV7-6,.,.,TGTGCCAGCAGCTTAGGGGGCCCGGAAAGCAATCAGCCCCAGCATTTT,CASSLGGPESNQPQHF
TRBJ2-5,TRBV28,TRBD2,.,TGTGCCAGCAGTGTAGCGGGACGAGAGACCCAGTACTTC,CASSVAGRETQYF
TRBJ2-5,TRBV14,TRBD1,.,TGTGCCAGCAGCCAAGGGCCGACAGGGGGCTTGGAGACCCAGTACTTC,CASSQGPTGGLETQYF
TRBJ2-7,TRBV6-6,.,once,TGTGCCAGCAGTTACTCGCTCTCCTACTACGAGCAGTACTTC,CASSYSLSYYEQYF
TRBJ2-2,TRBV5-1,TRBD2,.,TGCGCCAGCAGGGCCGGGACTAGCGACACCGGGGAGCTGTTTTTT,CASRAGTSDTGELFF
TRBJ2-2,TRBV18,.,.,TGTGCCAGCTCAAACCAGGCAGGGCAACAGACCGGGGAGCTGTTTTTT,CASSNQAGQQTGELFF
TRBJ1-2,TRBV3-1/TRBV3-2,.,.,TGTGCCAGCAGCCACGAGTCCCGCTATGGCTACACCTTC,CASSHESRYGYTF
TRBJ2-1,TRBV30,.,.,TGTGCCTGGAGTGTAGGGAGACCGAATGAGCAGTTCTTC,CAWSVGRPNEQFF
TRBJ2-7,TRBV4-1,.,.,TGCGCCAGCAGCCAGACCAGGTGGGGAGCCTACGAGCAGTACTTC,CASSQTRWGAYEQYF
TRBJ2-4,TRBV28,TRBD1,.,TGTGCCAGCAGCCTCCCACAGGGGGCAGGAAACATTCAGTACTTC,CASSLPQGAGNIQYF
TRBJ2-5,TRBV28,.,.,TGTGCCAGCACCACCAGGGGACAAGAGACCCAGTACTTC,CASTTRGQETQYF
TRBJ2-7,TRBV27,TRBD1,.,TGTGCCAGCAGAACCGGGACAGGGGGCTACGAGCAGTACTTC,CASRTGTGGYEQYF
TRBJ2-3,TRBV9,.,.,TGTGCCAGCAGCGGTAGCGGAGGAGATACGCAGTATTTT,CASSGSGGDTQYF
TRBJ1-2,TRBV5-1,.,once,TGCGCCAGCAGCTTGGCAGGGAAGTTCGATGGCTACACCTTC,CASSLAGKFDGYTF
TRBJ2-1,TRBV6-1,TRBD1,.,TGTGCCAGCAGTGAAAGGGACAGGGGACCATACAATGAGCAGTTCTTC,CASSERDRGPYNEQFF
TRBJ1-1,TRBV19,TRBD1,once,TGTGCCAGTAGTATAATCGGACAGGGCACTGAAGCTTTCTTT,CASSIIGQGTEAFF
TRBJ2-2,TRBV9,TRBD2,.,TGTGCCAGCAGCCACCCCGGGACTAGCGGGAGAGGGACCGGGGAGCTGTTTTTT,CASSHPGTSGRGTGELFF
TRBJ2-4,TRBV6-1,.,.,TGTGCCAGCAGTGAATTGGGGGGAATTAAAAACATTCAGTACTTC,CASSELGGIKNIQYF
TRBJ1-2,TRBV6-1,.,once,TGTGCCAGCAGTGAAAAGATTGGACAGTTTTATGGCTACACCTTC,CASSEKIGQFYGYTF
TRBJ2-7,TRBV9,.,.,TGTGCCAGCAGCGTAGGTGTGGGGCCAGAAGAGCAGTACTTC,CASSVGVGPEEQYF
TRBJ1-6,TRBV6-5,.,.,TGTGCCAGCAAGGGGGTAGGCAATTCACCCCTCCACTTT,CASKGVGNSPLHF